These 22 T cell receptor beta chains came from one sample sequenced in a study of regulatory T cells in long-lasting Graves disease. Noted time point: newly diagnosed GD, antithyroid drugs for less than 3 months. Preparation of the TCR library used RNA extracted from PBMCs. Through Arm-PCR of CDR3 regions and iRepertoire HTBI primers, TCR beta libraries were built. MiXCR, run by TCRdb on the multiplex PCR reads, gives a single entry per CDR3 protein. Seen here are some 490,000 distinct CDR3 sequences, around 12% observed once, and the top ten hold approximately 9.6%. The same sample was also studied in work on T cells in Graves' hyperthyroidism and ophthalmopathy.

The sequences come from peripheral blood mononuclear cells (PBMCs), collected at new diagnosis, from a patient treated with antithyroid drugs. Receptors originate from a woman younger than 45 with Graves disease.

Ten or more counts support this clonotype. The chain couples TRBV6-1 to TRBJ1-2, with 7 nucleotides matching TRBD1. Trimming removed 8 bases from V and 3 bases from J; junction bases left unmatched: 9. The length of the CDR3 is 14 residues. Germline V gene lookup returns CDR1 MNHNS and CDR2 SASEGT. The CDR3 DNA reads as TGTGCCAGCTACCACAGGGGCCCCTACTATGGCTACACCTTC. As protein: CASYHRGPYYGYTF.

This clonotype appeared many times. The rearrangement joins TRBV6-6 to TRBJ2-5; D not resolved. CDR3 length equals 14 residues. V was shortened by 0 bases and J by 5 bases, with 10 bases between the two germline ends. Germline V lookup: CDR1 MNHNY, CDR2 SVGAGI (reference sequence). The CDR3 DNA follows: TGTGCCAGCAGTTACTCGGCACTTGGGGAGACCCAGTACTTC. This gives the protein CASSYSALGETQYF.

This clonotype was seen ten or more times. The chain employs TRBV4-1 and TRBJ2-3; D is possibly TRBD2 (6 bases). V was shortened by 3 bases and J by 6 bases, with 13 bases between the two germline ends. This CDR3 is built from 14 residues. From germline, CDR1 is MGHRA and CDR2 YSYEKL. DNA for the CDR3: TGCGCCAGCAGCCACCCCACTAGCTCGGATACGCAGTATTTT. It is translated as CASSHPTSSDTQYF.

This clonotype was recorded many times. This chain links TRBV12-3 or TRBV12-4 with TRBJ1-1, with D possibly being TRBD1 (5 bases). V shed 8 bases and J shed 7 bases, with 11 bases lying between them. CDR3 length equals 11 residues. The CDR3 DNA follows: TGTGCCAGCGATTCAGGGATTGAAGCTTTCTTT. Residues: CASDSGIEAFF.

The rearrangement uses TRBV2 and TRBJ1-2, with D tentatively TRBD1 (5 bases). Trimming cost V 5 bases and J 3 bases, with 16 bases left between them. The CDR3 extends over 15 amino acids. CDR1 and CDR2 from the germline V gene are SNHLY and FYNNEI. The DNA of the CDR3 is TGTGCCAGCAGTCACGACAGCGGCCGTTACTATGGCTACACCTTC. This encodes CASSHDSGRYYGYTF. The full variable domain, in which reference TRBV2 and TRBJ1-2 provide the parts outside the CDR3, is EPEVTQTPSHQVTQMGQEVILRCVPISNHLYFYWYRQILGQKVEFLVSFYNNEISEKSEIFDDQFSVERPDGSNFTLKIRSTKLEDSAMYFCASSHDSGRYYGYTFGSGTRLTVV.

This clonotype was recorded at least ten times. The genes are TRBV28 and TRBJ1-2, with unresolved D. Germline assignment: CDR1 MDHEN and CDR2 SYDVKM. The CDR3 totals 12 residues. V was trimmed by 2 bases and J by 6 bases, leaving 7 bases between them. The CDR3 is CASSLTGDGYTF. CDR3 nucleotide sequence: TGTGCCAGCAGTTTAACCGGGGATGGCTACACCTTC.

This clonotype was picked up many times. V gene TRBV20-1 combines with J gene TRBJ2-1; weak D call: TRBD1 (5 bases). This CDR3 contains 15 residues. The V gene lost 3 bases and the J gene lost 5 bases, with 17 bases spanning the gap. Germline V CDR1 and CDR2: DFQATT, SNEGSKA (reference sequence). In DNA, the CDR3 is TGCAGTGCTAGTAGCAGAGGCAGGGAAGACAATGAGCAGTTCTTC. Translation gives CSASSRGREDNEQFF.

This clonotype was observed many times. The chain employs TRBV20-1 and TRBJ2-1, with a tentative D call TRBD2 (6 bases). Germline V gene data show CDR1 as DFQATT and CDR2 as SNEGSKA (reference sequence). Trimming removed 4 bases from V and 8 bases from J, with 24 bases in between. This CDR3 contains 16 residues. CDR3 loop: CSAKSYGAGGEHEQFF. The CDR3 DNA reads TGCAGTGCTAAGTCATATGGAGCGGGTGGGGAACATGAGCAGTTCTTC.

This clonotype was seen a handful of times. V usage is TRBV5-1 and J usage is TRBJ2-7; tentative D call: TRBD2 (6 bases). From germline, CDR1 is SGHRS and CDR2 YFSETQ. The ends were cut back, 0 bases at V and 5 bases at J, with 12 bases in the middle. This CDR3 spans 14 amino acids. The CDR3 reads CASSLAGGTDEQYF. The CDR3 DNA reads TGCGCCAGCAGCTTGGCCGGAGGGACGGACGAGCAGTACTTC.

This clonotype was seen at least ten times. This rearrangement joins TRBV7-8 to TRBJ2-3; no clear D. The germline V gene encodes CDR1 SGHVS and CDR2 FQNEAQ. The CDR3 consists of 14 residues. Trimming took 5 bases from V and 0 from J, leaving 9 bases between them. The CDR3 bases are TGTGCCAGCAGCCTCATGAGTAGCACAGATACGCAGTATTTT. Translated, it gives CASSLMSSTDTQYF.

There are many counts of this clonotype. This chain links TRBV5-1 with TRBJ2-2; D perhaps matches TRBD1 (5 bases). Germline-derived CDR1 and CDR2 are SGHRS and YFSETQ. This CDR3 comprises 12 residues. The V gene lost 4 bases and the J gene lost 7 bases, with 8 bases spanning the gap. CDR3 region: CASSVQGGELFF. Here the CDR3 DNA reads TGCGCCAGCAGCGTTCAGGGCGGGGAGCTGTTTTTT.

The sample holds many counts of this clonotype. The chain uses TRBV30 and TRBJ2-2, with D possibly TRBD1 on 5 matching bases. V lost 4 bases to trimming and J lost 6 bases, with 9 bases between them. Germline CDR1 reads GTSNPN; CDR2 reads SVGIG (reference sequence). The CDR3 is 12 residues long. The CDR3 DNA sequence: TGTGCCTGGACTTCAGGGCCCGGGGAGCTGTTTTTT. Amino acids: CAWTSGPGELFF.

This clonotype has a count of ten or more. V and J are TRBV27 and TRBJ2-1; D perhaps matches TRBD2 (5 bases). The CDR3 length is 18 residues. Trimming cost V 5 bases and J 4 bases, with 24 bases left between them. Germline V CDR1 and CDR2: MNHEY, SMNVEV (reference sequence). This CDR3 reads CASSPGPERIDGYNEQFF. The CDR3 DNA is TGTGCCAGCAGTCCCGGCCCGGAGCGGATAGACGGGTACAATGAGCAGTTCTTC.

This clonotype appeared a few times. V gene TRBV6-1 combines with J gene TRBJ2-1; tentatively, D is TRBD2 (5 bases). Germline values: CDR1 MNHNS, CDR2 SASEGT. The V end was cut by 6 bases, the J end by 5 bases, with 14 bases between. This CDR3 spans 14 amino acids. The CDR3 nucleotides are TGTGCCAGCAGGACAACTAGTTCGAACAATGAGCAGTTCTTC. Its protein product is CASRTTSSNNEQFF.

This clonotype has ten or more counts. The gene calls are TRBV6-1 and TRBJ2-7; 8 bases line up with TRBD1. This CDR3 region has 18 residues. V was pared by 4 bases and J by 5 bases, with 19 bases of the junction left unmatched. The germline V gene encodes CDR1 MNHNS and CDR2 SASEGT. CDR3 protein: CASSGPDRDRVIDDEQYF. The DNA for the CDR3 is TGTGCCAGCAGTGGGCCGGACAGGGATCGAGTAATTGATGACGAGCAGTACTTC.

Comment on this clonotype: This could be a read error, since a much larger clone is one nucleotide away. The J gene is TRBJ1-5, the V gene TRBV6-4, with 10 bases lining up with TRBD1. The germline CDR1 and CDR2 sequences are MRHNA and SNTAGT. This CDR3 comprises 18 residues. The J segment lost 0 bases and the V segment lost 5 bases, leaving 10 bases of the junction unmatched. The CDR3 nucleotides read TGTGCCAGCAGTTGCGTTCGACAGGGGGCGAATAGCAATCAGCCCCAGCATTTT. It translates to CASSCVRQGANSNQPQHF.

This clonotype was seen ten or more times. V usage is TRBV11-2 and J usage is TRBJ2-1; the D call may be TRBD1 or TRBD2 (5 bases each). The CDR3 is 16 residues long. Deletions cut 2 bases from V and 7 bases from J, with 18 bases between. Germline CDR1 SGHAT, CDR2 FQNNGV. In DNA form, the CDR3 reads TGTGCCAGCAGCTTAACAGCTTCCTGGGACGAAAATGAGCAGTTCTTC. Translation: CASSLTASWDENEQFF.

This clonotype was counted between two and nine times. V is TRBV6-1 and J is TRBJ2-2; 10 nucleotides match TRBD1. Per germline, CDR1 MNHNS and CDR2 SASEGT. V dropped 6 bases and J dropped 6; count of bases not matched to a gene: 4. The CDR3 has 14 residues. The CDR3 reads CASRGTGVAGELFF. The CDR3 nucleotides are TGTGCCAGCAGGGGGACAGGGGTTGCCGGGGAGCTGTTTTTT.

This clonotype has a count of ten or more. This chain connects TRBV20-1 to TRBJ2-3; possibly TRBD2 for D (6 bases). The CDR3 sequence is 14 residues long. Germline V CDR1 and CDR2: DFQATT, SNEGSKA (reference sequence). Trimming took off 6 bases at V and 0 bases at J, with 13 bases between the two ends. CDR3 bases: TGCAGTGCCGGACCCGGGAGTAGCACAGATACGCAGTATTTT. Protein: CSAGPGSSTDTQYF.

This clonotype was counted only a few times. A read error is possible here, since a much larger clone lies one base away. J is TRBJ2-5 and V is TRBV3-1; a possible D gene is TRBD2 (5 bases). Trimming pared 3 bases from V and 6 bases from J, leaving 11 bases between. Germline CDR1 is LGHDT and CDR2 is YNNKEL (reference sequence). The CDR3 has 13 amino acids. The CDR3 coding sequence is TGTGCCAGCAGCCAGGGGAGATGTCAGACCCAGTACTTC. It encodes CASSQGRCQTQYF.

This clonotype was recorded many times. The chain employs TRBV20-1 and TRBJ1-1; 7 bases are a match to TRBD1. Germline V gene sequence: CDR1 DFQATT, CDR2 SNEGSKA (reference sequence). The CDR3 is made up of 13 amino acids. V lost 1 base, J lost 2 bases, and 1 base stayed unmatched. The CDR3 DNA reads TGCAGTGCTAGAGGGGACAGAAACACTGAAGCTTTCTTT. This encodes CSARGDRNTEAFF.

There are many counts of this clonotype. The V gene is TRBV19, the J gene TRBJ2-1; 7 positions agree with TRBD2. J lost 6 bases, V lost 5 bases, and 10 bases had no gene match. The CDR3 runs 15 residues. Germline CDR1 reads LNHDA; CDR2 reads SQIVND (reference sequence). The CDR3 region has the DNA TGTGCCAGTAGTGTCGGGGCGGGGGTTTTCAATGAGCAGTTCTTC. Its protein is CASSVGAGVFNEQFF.